The 11 T cell receptor beta chains reported below all come from one sample, sequenced in a study of blood T cell repertoires in COVID-19. Clones were sequenced by immunoSEQ multiplex PCR, and TCRdb holds only the in-frame ones, with some missing. The table includes more than 150,000 clones, 80% detected once. Sequenced sample: PBMCs or T cells enriched from blood (not recorded which). These receptors came from a man aged 55 to 69 who had been exposed to COVID-19.

This sequence joins TRBV2 and TRBJ2-1, with 11 bases aligning to TRBD2. CDR3 length: 15 residues. Germline-derived CDR1 and CDR2 are SNHLY and FYNNEI. V shed 6 bases, J shed 3 bases, and the junction held 4 bases outside the gene matches. The CDR3 coding sequence is TGTGCCAGCAGCCTACTAGCGGGAGACTACAATGAGCAGTTCTTC. Its protein product is CASSLLAGDYNEQFF.

This chain connects TRBV18 to TRBJ2-7; D might be TRBD1 (6 bases). This CDR3 comprises 14 residues. V was clipped by 4 bases and J by 7 bases, with 17 bases between them. CDR1 KGHSH and CDR2 LQKENI come from the germline V gene. The CDR3 spells CASSHRVPGEEQYF. The CDR3 nucleotides are TGTGCCAGCTCACACAGGGTTCCCGGAGAGGAGCAGTACTTC.

The rearrangement links TRBV27 to TRBJ1-1, with 8 bases fitting TRBD1. V shed 8 bases, J shed 1 base, and the junction held 9 bases outside the gene matches. This CDR3 spans 15 amino acids. Germline CDR1 is MNHEY and CDR2 is SMNVEV (reference sequence). The CDR3 is CASCPGGGGNTEAFF. CDR3 DNA sequence: TGTGCCAGCTGCCCAGGGGGCGGGGGGAACACTGAAGCTTTCTTT.

V gene TRBV7-3 combines with J gene TRBJ2-1, with TRBD2 matching 8 bases. The trim removed 5 bases at V and 9 bases at J, leaving 3 bases unmatched. This CDR3 is 12 amino acids long. Germline assignment: CDR1 SGHTA and CDR2 FQGTGA. CDR3 region: CASSLSGGEQFF. CDR3 DNA sequence: TGTGCCAGCAGCCTAAGCGGGGGTGAGCAGTTCTTC.

The chain carries TRBV10-3 and TRBJ2-5; no clear D. Trimming removed 4 bases at V and 5 bases at J, with 11 bases between. The CDR3 is 13 amino acids. Germline CDR1 ENHRY, CDR2 SYGVKD. The CDR3 sequence: CAISAQTPETQYF. The DNA for the CDR3 is TGTGCCATCAGTGCACAGACACCCGAGACCCAGTACTTC.

The chain carries TRBV5-1 and TRBJ2-2, with 10 nucleotides matching TRBD2. The CDR3 sequence is 17 residues long. Germline trimming cut 4 bases from V and 3 bases from J; bases unmatched to any gene: 9. CDR1 is SGHRS, CDR2 YFSETQ, per germline. The CDR3, as DNA: TGCGCCAGCAGCGCTCGGACTAGCGGAGGGTACACCGGGGAGCTGTTTTTT. This sequence encodes CASSARTSGGYTGELFF.

The chain combines TRBV9 with TRBJ2-3; TRBD1 matches at 7 bases. With V trimmed by 4 bases and J by 2 bases, 7 bases remained unmatched. The CDR3 consists of 15 residues. CDR1 SGDLS and CDR2 YYNGEE come from the germline V gene. This CDR3 reads CASSPYGQDTDTQYF. The CDR3 DNA is TGTGCCAGCAGCCCTTATGGACAGGACACAGATACGCAGTATTTT.

V is TRBV7-2 and J is TRBJ1-5, with D maybe TRBD1 (6 bases). Germline lookup yields CDR1 SGHTA and CDR2 FQGNSA. Trimming took 3 bases from V and 5 from J, leaving 11 bases between them. This CDR3 spans 14 amino acids. The CDR3, as DNA: TGTGCCAGCAGCTTTCAGGGGCACTATCAGCCCCAGCATTTT. Its translation is CASSFQGHYQPQHF.

The chain joins TRBV29-1 to TRBJ1-2, with 9 bases aligning to TRBD1. The V segment lost 0 bases and the J segment 6 bases; nucleotides outside the gene matches: 8. Germline assignment: CDR1 SQVTM and CDR2 ANQGSEA. The CDR3 runs to 15 residues. The CDR3 DNA is TGCAGCGTTGAAGACTCCAGGACAGGGGTCGATGGCTACACCTTC. Its translation is CSVEDSRTGVDGYTF.

The chain has TRBV7-8 and TRBJ2-7; 9 positions agree with TRBD1. The CDR3 spans 13 residues. Germline CDR1 reads SGHVS; CDR2 reads FQNEAQ. With 5 bases clipped from V and 4 bases from J, the junction kept 3 bases outside the gene matches. The CDR3 nucleotides read TGTGCCAGCAGCCTTGACAGGGGGTACGAGCAGTACTTC. It is translated as CASSLDRGYEQYF.

V usage is TRBV10-2 and J usage is TRBJ2-1; 10 positions agree with TRBD2. The J segment lost 6 bases and the V segment lost 6 bases, leaving 5 bases of the junction unmatched. The CDR3 extends over 14 amino acids. The germline V gene has CDR1 WSHSY and CDR2 SAAADI. Here the CDR3 DNA reads TGCGCCAGCAGGCTAGCGGGAGAGGCCAATGAGCAGTTCTTC. Its translation: CASRLAGEANEQFF.